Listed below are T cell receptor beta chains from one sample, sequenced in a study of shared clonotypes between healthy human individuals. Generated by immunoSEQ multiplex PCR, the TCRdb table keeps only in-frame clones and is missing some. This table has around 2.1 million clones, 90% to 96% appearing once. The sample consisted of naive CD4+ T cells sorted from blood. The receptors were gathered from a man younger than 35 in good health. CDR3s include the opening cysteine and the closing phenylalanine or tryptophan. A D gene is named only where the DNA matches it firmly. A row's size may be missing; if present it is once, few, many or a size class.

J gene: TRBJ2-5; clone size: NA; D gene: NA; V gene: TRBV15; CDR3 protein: CATRQDQETQYF; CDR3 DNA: TGTGCCACCAGACAGGATCAAGAGACCCAGTACTTC
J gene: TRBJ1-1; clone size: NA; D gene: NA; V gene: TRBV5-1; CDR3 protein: CASSYIPGTTEAFF; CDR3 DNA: TGCGCCAGCAGCTATATACCTGGGACTACTGAAGCTTTCTTT
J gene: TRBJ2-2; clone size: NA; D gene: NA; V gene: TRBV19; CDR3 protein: CASSIPGANTGELFF; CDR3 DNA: TGTGCCAGTAGTATACCCGGCGCGAACACCGGGGAGCTGTTTTTT
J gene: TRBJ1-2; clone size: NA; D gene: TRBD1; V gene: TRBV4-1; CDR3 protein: CASSQTGTGASYGYTF; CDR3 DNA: TGCGCCAGCAGCCAGACCGGGACAGGGGCAAGCTATGGCTACACCTTC
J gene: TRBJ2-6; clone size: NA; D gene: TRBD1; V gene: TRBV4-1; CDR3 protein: CASSQADRGPSGANVLTF; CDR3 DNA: TGCGCCAGCAGCCAAGCGGACAGGGGACCGTCTGGGGCCAACGTCCTGACTTTC
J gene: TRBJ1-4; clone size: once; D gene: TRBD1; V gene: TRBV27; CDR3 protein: CASRETGYEKLFF; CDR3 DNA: TGTGCCAGCAGGGAGACAGGGTATGAAAAACTGTTTTTT
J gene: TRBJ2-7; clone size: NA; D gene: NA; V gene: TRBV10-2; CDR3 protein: CATSSGSHEQYF; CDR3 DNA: TGCGCCACCTCCTCGGGGTCCCACGAGCAGTACTTC
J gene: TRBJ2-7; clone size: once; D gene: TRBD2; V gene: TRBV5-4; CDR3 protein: CASSLGGLAGEYEQYF; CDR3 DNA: TGTGCCAGCAGCTTGGGAGGACTAGCGGGAGAATACGAGCAGTACTTC
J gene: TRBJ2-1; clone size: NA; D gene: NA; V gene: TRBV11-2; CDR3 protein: CASSFTIYNEQFF; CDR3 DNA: TGTGCCAGCAGCTTCACGATCTACAATGAGCAGTTCTTC
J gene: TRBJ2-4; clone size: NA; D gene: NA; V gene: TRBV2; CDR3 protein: CASKKVGDIQYF; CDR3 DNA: TGTGCCAGCAAGAAAGTCGGAGACATTCAGTACTTC
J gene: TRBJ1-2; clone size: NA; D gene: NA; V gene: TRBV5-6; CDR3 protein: CASSTTGTGYTF; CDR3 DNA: TGTGCCAGCAGCACGACAGGTACTGGCTACACCTTC
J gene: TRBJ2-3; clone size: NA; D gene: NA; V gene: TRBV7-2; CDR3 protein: CASSFGPGTDTQYF; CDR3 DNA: TGTGCCAGCAGCTTCGGGCCTGGCACAGATACGCAGTATTTT
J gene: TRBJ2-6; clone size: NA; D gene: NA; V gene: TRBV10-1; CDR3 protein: CASSESGANVLTF; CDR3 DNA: TGCGCCAGCAGTGAGAGTGGGGCCAACGTCCTGACTTTC
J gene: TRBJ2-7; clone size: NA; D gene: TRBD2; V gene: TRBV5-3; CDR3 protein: CARTNSRGGPYEQYF; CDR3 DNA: TGTGCCAGGACCAACTCGCGGGGAGGGCCTTACGAGCAGTACTTC
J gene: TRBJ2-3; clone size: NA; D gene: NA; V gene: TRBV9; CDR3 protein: CASSIGSSGSTDTQYF; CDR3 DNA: TGTGCCAGCAGCATAGGGTCCAGCGGCTCCACAGATACGCAGTATTTT
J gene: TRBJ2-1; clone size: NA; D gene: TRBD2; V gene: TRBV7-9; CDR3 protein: CASSSQGRTSGLSYNEQFF; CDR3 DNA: TGTGCCAGCAGCTCTCAAGGAAGGACTAGCGGTCTTTCCTACAATGAGCAGTTCTTC
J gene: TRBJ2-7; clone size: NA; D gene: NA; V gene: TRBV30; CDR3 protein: CAWVKTPSYEQYF; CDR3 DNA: TGTGCCTGGGTGAAGACACCCTCCTACGAGCAGTACTTC
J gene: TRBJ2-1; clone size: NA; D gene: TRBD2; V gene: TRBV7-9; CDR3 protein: CASSPWGSGAYNEQFF; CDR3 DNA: TGTGCCAGCAGCCCCTGGGGCAGCGGGGCATACAATGAGCAGTTCTTC
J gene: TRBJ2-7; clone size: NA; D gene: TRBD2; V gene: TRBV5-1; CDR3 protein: CASSNLAGGSYEQYF; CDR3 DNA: TGCGCCAGCAGCAATTTAGCGGGAGGATCATACGAGCAGTACTTC
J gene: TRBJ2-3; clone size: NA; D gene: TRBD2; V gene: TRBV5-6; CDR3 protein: CASSLVGGGARSDTQYF; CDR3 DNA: TGTGCCAGCAGCTTGGTTGGCGGGGGGGCCCGTTCGGATACGCAGTATTTT
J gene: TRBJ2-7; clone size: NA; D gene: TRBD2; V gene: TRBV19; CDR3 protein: CASSLGTSGTYEQYF; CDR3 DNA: TGTGCCAGTAGTCTAGGGACTAGCGGGACCTACGAGCAGTACTTC
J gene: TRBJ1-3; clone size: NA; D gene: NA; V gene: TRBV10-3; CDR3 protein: CAISADSGLNTIYF; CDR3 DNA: TGTGCCATCAGCGCCGACAGTGGCTTAAACACCATATATTTT
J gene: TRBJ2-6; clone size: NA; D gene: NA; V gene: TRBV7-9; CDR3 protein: CASTDSSPSGANVLTF; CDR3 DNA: TGTGCCAGTACGGACAGTTCCCCCTCTGGGGCCAACGTCCTGACTTTC
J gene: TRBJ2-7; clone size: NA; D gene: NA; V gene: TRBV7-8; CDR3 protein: CASSLVAGIHEQYF; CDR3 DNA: TGTGCCAGCAGCTTAGTGGCAGGGATCCACGAGCAGTACTTC
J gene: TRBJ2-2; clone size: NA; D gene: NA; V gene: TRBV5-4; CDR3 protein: CASSRYTGELFF; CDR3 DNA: TGTGCCAGCAGCCGTTACACCGGGGAGCTGTTTTTT
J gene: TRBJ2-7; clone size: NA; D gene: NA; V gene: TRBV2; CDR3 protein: CASSEAGFTYEQYF; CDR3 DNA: TGTGCCAGCAGTGAAGCGGGCTTTACCTACGAGCAGTACTTC
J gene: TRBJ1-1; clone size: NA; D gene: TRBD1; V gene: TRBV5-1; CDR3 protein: CASQYGTGRDTEAFF; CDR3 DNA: TGCGCCAGCCAATACGGGACAGGGAGGGACACTGAAGCTTTCTTT
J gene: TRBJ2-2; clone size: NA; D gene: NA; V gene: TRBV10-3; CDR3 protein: CAISESGWGAPNTGELFF; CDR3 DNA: TGTGCCATCAGTGAGTCCGGCTGGGGGGCCCCGAACACCGGGGAGCTGTTTTTT
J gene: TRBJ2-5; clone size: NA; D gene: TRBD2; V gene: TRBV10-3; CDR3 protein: CAISDLRAGNQETQYF; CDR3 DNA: TGTGCCATCAGTGATTTGCGAGCGGGGAACCAAGAGACCCAGTACTTC
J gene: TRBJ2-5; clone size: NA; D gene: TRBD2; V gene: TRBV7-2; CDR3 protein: CASNRGSQLVETQYF; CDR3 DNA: TGTGCCAGCAATCGCGGGAGTCAGCTGGTGGAGACCCAGTACTTC
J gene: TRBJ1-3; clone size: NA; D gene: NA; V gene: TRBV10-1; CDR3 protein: CASSVNLGNTIYF; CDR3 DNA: TGCGCCAGCAGTGTAAATCTCGGAAACACCATATATTTT
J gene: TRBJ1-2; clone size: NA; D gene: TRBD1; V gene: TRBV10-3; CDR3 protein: CAISGRDRAGYTF; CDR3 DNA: TGTGCCATCAGTGGCAGGGACAGGGCTGGCTACACCTTC
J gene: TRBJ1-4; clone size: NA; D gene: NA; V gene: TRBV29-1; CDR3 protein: CSVGGTTNEKLFF; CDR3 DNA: TGCAGCGTTGGGGGTACAACTAATGAAAAACTGTTTTTT
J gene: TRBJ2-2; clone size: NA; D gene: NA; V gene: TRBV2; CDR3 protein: CASSVAGTPTGELFF; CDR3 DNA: TGTGCCAGCAGCGTCGCCGGGACCCCGACCGGGGAGCTGTTTTTT
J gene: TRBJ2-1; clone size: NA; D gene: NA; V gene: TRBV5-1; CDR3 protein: CASSPLSGGATDEQFF; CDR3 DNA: TGCGCCAGCAGCCCCCTTAGTGGGGGGGCCACCGATGAGCAGTTCTTC
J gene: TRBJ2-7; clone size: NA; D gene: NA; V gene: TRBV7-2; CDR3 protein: CASRGTPKHYEQYF; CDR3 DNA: TGTGCCAGCAGGGGGACGCCGAAACACTACGAGCAGTACTTC
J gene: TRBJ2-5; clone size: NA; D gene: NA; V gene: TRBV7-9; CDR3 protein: CASSRDSQETQYF; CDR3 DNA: TGTGCCAGCAGCCGGGACTCGCAAGAGACCCAGTACTTC
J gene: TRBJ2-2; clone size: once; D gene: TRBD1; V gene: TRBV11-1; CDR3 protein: CASSSRDRVGRKRTGELFF; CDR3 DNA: TGTGCCAGCAGCTCCCGGGACAGGGTCGGGAGGAAAAGGACCGGGGAGCTGTTTTTT
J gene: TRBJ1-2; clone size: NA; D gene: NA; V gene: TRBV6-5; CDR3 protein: CASSSGPVYGYTF; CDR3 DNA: TGTGCCAGCAGTTCCGGACCCGTCTATGGCTACACCTTC
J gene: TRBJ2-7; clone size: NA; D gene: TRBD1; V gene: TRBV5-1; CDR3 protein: CASSLGTGQEEQYF; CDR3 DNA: TGCGCCAGCAGCTTGGGGACAGGGCAAGAAGAGCAGTACTTC
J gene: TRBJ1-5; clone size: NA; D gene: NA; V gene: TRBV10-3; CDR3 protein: CAISESGGQPQHF; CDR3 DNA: TGTGCCATCAGTGAGTCAGGAGGGCAGCCCCAGCATTTT
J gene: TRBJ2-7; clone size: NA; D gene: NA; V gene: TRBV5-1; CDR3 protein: CASSPGNSYEQYF; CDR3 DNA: TGCGCCAGCAGCCCCGGGAACTCCTACGAGCAGTACTTC
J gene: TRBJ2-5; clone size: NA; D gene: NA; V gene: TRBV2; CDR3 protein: CASSLYRPTTETQYF; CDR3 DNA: TGTGCCAGCAGTTTATATAGACCGACTACAGAGACCCAGTACTTC
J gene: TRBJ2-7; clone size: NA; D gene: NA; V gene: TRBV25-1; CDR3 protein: CASSGEGGSYEQYF; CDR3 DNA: TGTGCCAGCAGTGGGGAGGGGGGATCCTACGAGCAGTACTTC
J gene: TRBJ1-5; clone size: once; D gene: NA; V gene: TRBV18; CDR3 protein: CASSQADNQPQHF; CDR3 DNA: TGTGCCAGCTCACAGGCAGATAATCAGCCCCAGCATTTT
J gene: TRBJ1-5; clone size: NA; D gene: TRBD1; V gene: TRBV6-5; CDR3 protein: CASRQGAGQPQHF; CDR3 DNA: TGTGCCAGCAGACAGGGGGCAGGGCAGCCCCAGCATTTT
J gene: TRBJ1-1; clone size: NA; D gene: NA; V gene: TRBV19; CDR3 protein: CASTPGATYTEAFF; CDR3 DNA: TGTGCCAGTACCCCAGGGGCCACCTACACTGAAGCTTTCTTT
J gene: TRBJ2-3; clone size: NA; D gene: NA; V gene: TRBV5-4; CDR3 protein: CASSNKQVSTDTQYF; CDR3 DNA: TGTGCCAGCAGCAACAAACAGGTTAGCACAGATACGCAGTATTTT
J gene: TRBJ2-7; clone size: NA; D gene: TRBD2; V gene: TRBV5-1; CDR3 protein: CASSSQGAGGSYEQYF; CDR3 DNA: TGCGCCAGCAGCTCCCAAGGGGCGGGAGGGTCCTACGAGCAGTACTTC
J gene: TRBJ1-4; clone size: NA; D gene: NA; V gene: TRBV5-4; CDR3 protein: CASSLEGSNEKLFF; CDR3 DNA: TGTGCCAGCAGCTTAGAGGGATCTAATGAAAAACTGTTTTTT
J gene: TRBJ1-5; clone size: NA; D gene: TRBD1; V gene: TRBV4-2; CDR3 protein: CASSQGQGSNQPQHF; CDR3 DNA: TGTGCCAGCAGCCAAGGACAGGGCAGCAATCAGCCCCAGCATTTT
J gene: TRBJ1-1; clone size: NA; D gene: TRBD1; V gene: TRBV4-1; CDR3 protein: CASSRQGPNTEAFF; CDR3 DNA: TGCGCCAGCAGCCGACAGGGCCCGAACACTGAAGCTTTCTTT
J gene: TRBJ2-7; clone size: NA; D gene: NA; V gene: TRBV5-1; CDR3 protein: CASSLTGAKPEQYF; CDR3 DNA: TGCGCCAGCAGCTTGACCGGGGCCAAGCCCGAGCAGTACTTC